The next 27 T cell receptor beta chains were all read from a single sample in a study of T cell responses to AZD1222 COVID-19 vaccine (dated by TCRdb to about 2021). Receptors were amplified or captured by the immunoSEQ multiplex PCR assay. Held by TCRdb, this immuneACCESS table contains in-frame sequences only and omits some clones. Under half of the omission traces to an unresolved V gene where checked; the cause of the rest is unknown. The sample table records more than 95,000 clones; over 90% of these occur just once. The top ten clones comprise about 5% of the sample. The intended sense of this specimen's time point label: baseline before first vaccination. Sequencing was performed on peripheral blood, taken on day 0 of AZD1222 vaccination. Receptors originate from an adult in good health.

The V gene is TRBV2, the J gene TRBJ1-2; a weak D match, TRBD1 (6 bases). CDR1 and CDR2 (germline): SNHLY, FYNNEI. Trimming cost V 4 bases and J 4 bases, with 13 bases left between them. This CDR3 has 14 residues. The CDR3 sequence is CASSAGGAGYGYTF. The CDR3 DNA reads TGTGCCAGCAGTGCCGGGGGCGCAGGCTATGGCTACACCTTC.

The rearrangement uses TRBV11-1 and TRBJ2-1; TRBD2 might be the D (6 bases). The V gene's germline CDR1 is SGHAT and CDR2 FQDESV (reference sequence). Trimming pared 7 bases from V and 16 bases from J, leaving 20 bases between. The CDR3 consists of 12 residues. The CDR3, as DNA: TGTGCCAGCAACCACGGGAGAGGGATTGGCTTCTTC. The encoded protein is CASNHGRGIGFF.

The gene calls are TRBV18 and TRBJ1-4; a weak D match, TRBD1 (6 bases). The CDR3 runs 16 residues. Germline CDR1 is KGHSH and CDR2 is LQKENI. V was shortened by 2 bases and J by 2 bases, with 12 bases between the two germline ends. CDR3 amino acids: CASSPTRGATNEKLFF. The CDR3 DNA sequence: TGTGCCAGCTCACCAACCAGGGGCGCGACTAATGAAAAACTGTTTTTT.

V is TRBV5-4 and J is TRBJ2-7; 7 nucleotides line up with TRBD2. The junction had 3 bases not matched to a gene; V was cut back by 3 bases and J by 3 bases. The CDR3 sequence is 13 residues long. CDR1 and CDR2 from the germline V gene are SGHNT and YYREEE (reference sequence). The CDR3 DNA is TGTGCCAGCAGCTCCGGACTAGTCTACGAGCAGTACTTC. Residues: CASSSGLVYEQYF.

This clone was observed a single time. This chain joins TRBV6-2 or TRBV6-3 and TRBJ1-5; no definite D call. V shed 4 bases and J shed 1 base, with 5 bases lying between them. The CDR3 is 13 residues long. Germline loops: CDR1 MNHEY, CDR2 SVGEGT. In DNA, the CDR3 is TGTGCCAGCAGTTTTGACAGCAATCAGCCCCAGCATTTT. This sequence encodes CASSFDSNQPQHF.

The chain has TRBV5-5 and TRBJ1-6, with TRBD1 as a possible D gene (5 bases). The CDR3 extends over 14 amino acids. CDR1 and CDR2 from the germline V gene are SGHKS and YYEKEE (reference sequence). V was cut by 4 bases and J by 9 bases, with 14 bases left in between. The CDR3 DNA follows: TGTGCCAGCAGCAGACAGCCAGAGGCTTCACCCCTCCACTTT. Protein: CASSRQPEASPLHF.

As concerns this clone: One end of the junction is discordant with germline, which a read error may explain. Other DNA sequences in this specimen translate into the identical CDR3. The CDR3 DNA sequence: TGTGCCAGCAGTTACCCCAATAAACAAAGGGGACCTAACTCCTACGAGCAATACTTC. Amino acids: CASSYPNKQRGPNSYEQYF. V and J are TRBV6-2 or TRBV6-3 and TRBJ2-7; the D call may be TRBD1 or TRBD2 (5 bases each). Germline CDR1 MNHEY, CDR2 SVGEGT. CDR3 length: 19 amino acids.

The CDR3 bases are TGTGCCAGCAGTGAATCATCGACAGGGGGGAACACTGAAGCTTTCTTT. Amino acid sequence: CASSESSTGGNTEAFF. The genes are TRBV25-1 and TRBJ1-1; 9 bases align to TRBD1. The CDR3 contains 16 residues. The junction had 4 bases not matched to a gene; V was cut back by 1 base and J by 1 base. Germline lookup yields CDR1 MGHDK and CDR2 SYGVNS. Variable domain in full (rest from reference TRBV25-1 and TRBJ1-1): EADIYQTPRYLVIGTGKKITLECSQTMGHDKMYWYQQDPGMELHLIHYSYGVNSTEKGDLSSESTVSRIRTEHFPLTLESARPSHTSQYLCASSESSTGGNTEAFFGQGTRLTVV.

This chain links TRBV6-5 with TRBJ2-3; 8 nucleotides match TRBD2. There are 16 residues in the CDR3. Germline V gives CDR1 MNHEY, CDR2 SVGAGI. V lost 2 bases to trimming and J lost 4 bases; unmatched junction nucleotides: 8. The CDR3 nucleotides are TGTGCCAGCAGTTACCAGCGACCCGGGGGGGCAGATACGCAGTATTTT. Its protein is CASSYQRPGGADTQYF.

The rearrangement joins TRBV7-9 to TRBJ1-1; no reliable D call. V gave up 3 bases and J gave up 1 base, with 3 bases separating them. Per the germline V gene, CDR1 is SEHNR and CDR2 is FQNEAQ (reference sequence). This CDR3 is built from 12 residues. The CDR3 loop reads CASSFSNTEAFF. In DNA form, the CDR3 reads TGTGCCAGCAGCTTTTCGAACACTGAAGCTTTCTTT.

The chain uses TRBV5-4 and TRBJ1-2; D is uncertain. The germline V gene has CDR1 SGHNT and CDR2 YYREEE (reference sequence). The CDR3 has 15 amino acids. V lost 3 bases to trimming and J lost 5 bases, with 17 bases between them. The CDR3 loop reads CASSYTAGSYYGYTF. In DNA, the CDR3 is TGTGCCAGCAGCTATACCGCCGGGTCTTATTATGGCTACACCTTC.

CDR3 region: CASSQDRVYVLDEQYF. CDR3 DNA sequence: TGCGCCAGCAGCCAGGACAGGGTTTATGTTCTCGACGAGCAGTACTTC. V and J are TRBV4-3 and TRBJ2-7; 8 bases fit TRBD1. Germline values: CDR1 LGHNA, CDR2 YSLEER. The ends lost 3 bases at V and 5 bases at J; junction bases unmatched: 12. The CDR3 sequence is 16 residues long.

The chain couples TRBV9 to TRBJ1-1; D is unresolved. Germline values: CDR1 SGDLS, CDR2 YYNGEE. The CDR3 has 15 amino acids. V lost 0 bases, J lost 0 bases, and 9 bases lay in between. In nucleotides, the CDR3 is TGTGCCAGCAGCGTAGGTGGTGACGTGAACACTGAAGCTTTCTTT. It codes for CASSVGGDVNTEAFF.

The CDR3 DNA reads TGTGCCAGTCGGGGAGGCATCGGTTTCGGCTACGAGCAGTACTTC. Protein sequence: CASRGGIGFGYEQYF. The V and J genes are TRBV6-5 and TRBJ2-7, with D tentatively TRBD2 (6 bases). Trimming removed 9 bases at V and 3 bases at J, with 21 bases between. CDR3 length: 15 amino acids. CDR1 is MNHEY, CDR2 SVGAGI, per germline.

The V gene is TRBV7-2, the J gene TRBJ2-5; D unclear. The CDR3 covers 15 residues. The V and J ends lost 3 bases and 2 bases respectively, with 13 bases between them. Per germline, CDR1 SGHTA and CDR2 FQGNSA. This CDR3 reads CASSFRRHTQETQYF. The CDR3 DNA reads as TGTGCCAGCAGCTTCCGGAGACACACACAAGAGACCCAGTACTTC.

The V and J genes are TRBV6-1 and TRBJ1-5; D is unresolved. Germline V gene lookup returns CDR1 MNHNS and CDR2 SASEGT. V dropped 1 base and J dropped 3 bases, with 10 bases sitting between them. The CDR3 is 15 amino acids. The DNA for the CDR3 is TGTGCCAGCAGTGAAGGTCCGGCGATCAATCAGCCCCAGCATTTT. Protein sequence: CASSEGPAINQPQHF.

V is TRBV7-2 and J is TRBJ2-1; 14 bases are shared with TRBD2. Unmatched junction bases numbered 3, after V lost 1 base and J lost 7 bases. CDR1 SGHTA and CDR2 FQGNSA come from the germline V gene. This CDR3 is 16 amino acids long. CDR3 sequence reads: CASSLVGTSGRNEQFF. The CDR3 DNA reads TGTGCCAGCAGCTTAGTGGGGACTAGCGGGAGAAATGAGCAGTTCTTC.

CDR3 bases: TGTGCCAGCAGTTTGTCGTCTTGGGCGGGAGGGTTGTCAGATACGCAGTATTTT. Translated, it gives CASSLSSWAGGLSDTQYF. The V gene is TRBV7-2, the J gene TRBJ2-3; 9 bases fit TRBD2. V lost 6 bases and J lost 4; bases outside the gene matches: 17. This CDR3 spans 18 amino acids. Germline CDR1 reads SGHTA; CDR2 reads FQGNSA. Filled out from reference TRBV7-2 and TRBJ2-3, the complete variable domain reads GAGVSQSPSNKVTEKGKDVELRCDPISGHTALYWYRQSLGQGLEFLIYFQGNSAPDKSGLPSDRFSAERTGGSVSTLTIQRTQQEDSAVYLCASSLSSWAGGLSDTQYFGPGTRLTVL.

V gene TRBV5-5 combines with J gene TRBJ2-3; D gene uncertain. Trimming pared 0 bases from V and 4 bases from J, leaving 3 bases between. Per germline, CDR1 SGHKS and CDR2 YYEKEE (reference sequence). The CDR3 consists of 12 residues. CDR3 region: CASSLGADTQYF. The CDR3 DNA is TGTGCCAGCAGCTTGGGAGCAGATACGCAGTATTTT.

The genes are TRBV27 and TRBJ2-2, with a tentative D call TRBD1 (6 bases). With 3 bases removed from V and 1 base from J, the gap between germline ends came to 21 bases. Germline-derived CDR1 and CDR2 are MNHEY and SMNVEV (reference sequence). The CDR3 is made up of 19 amino acids. In DNA form, the CDR3 reads TGTGCCAGCAGTTTCGTCCTACCGATACAGGGCCTGAACACCGGGGAGCTGTTTTTT. Translating gives CASSFVLPIQGLNTGELFF.

This sequence joins TRBV7-8 and TRBJ1-2; no clear D gene. V was cut by 6 bases and J by 2 bases, with 10 bases left in between. Germline V lookup: CDR1 SGHVS, CDR2 FQNEAQ. The CDR3 loop spans 13 amino acids. The CDR3 coding sequence is TGTGCCAGCAGTTATGGTGGAAACTATGGCTACACCTTC. It specifies CASSYGGNYGYTF.

V gene TRBV2 combines with J gene TRBJ1-4; possibly TRBD1 for D (6 bases). V gave up 5 bases and J gave up 8 bases, with 12 bases separating them. CDR1 is SNHLY and CDR2 is FYNNEI in the germline V gene. This CDR3 comprises 13 residues. The CDR3 sequence is CASSTQGREKLFF. Written as DNA, the CDR3 is TGTGCCAGCAGTACCCAGGGGAGGGAAAAACTGTTTTTT.

The chain has TRBV28 and TRBJ2-7, with TRBD1 matching over 7 bases. Unmatched junction bases numbered 4, after V lost 7 bases and J lost 1 base. Germline CDR1 MDHEN, CDR2 SYDVKM. This CDR3 comprises 13 residues. The CDR3 nucleotides read TGTGCCAGCACCCCGACAGGGTCCTACGAGCAGTACTTC. Its protein product is CASTPTGSYEQYF.

The chain combines TRBV7-8 with TRBJ2-7; D perhaps matches TRBD1 (6 bases). The CDR3 extends over 12 amino acids. V was cut by 5 bases and J by 4 bases, with 9 bases left in between. Germline V gene lookup returns CDR1 SGHVS and CDR2 FQNEAQ. CDR3 residues: CASSRTGYEQYF. The CDR3, as DNA: TGTGCCAGCAGCCGCACAGGGTACGAGCAGTACTTC.

The gene calls are TRBV27 and TRBJ2-3; 9 positions match TRBD2. The CDR3 is made up of 17 amino acids. Germline V gene sequence: CDR1 MNHEY, CDR2 SMNVEV (reference sequence). The trim removed 5 bases at V and 2 bases at J, leaving 11 bases unmatched. The CDR3 here is CASSPRASGMFTDTQYF. Written as DNA, the CDR3 is TGTGCCAGCAGTCCGAGGGCTAGCGGGATGTTCACAGATACGCAGTATTTT.

The chain links TRBV4-3 to TRBJ2-3, with TRBD1 matching 9 bases. J lost 4 bases, V lost 0 bases, and 5 bases had no gene match. This CDR3 comprises 16 residues. CDR1 is LGHNA and CDR2 is YSLEER in the germline V gene. The CDR3 protein is CASSQDRGQGSDTQYF. The CDR3 DNA reads as TGCGCCAGCAGCCAAGATCGAGGACAGGGGTCAGATACGCAGTATTTT.

V gene TRBV4-1 combines with J gene TRBJ2-7, with 8 nucleotides matching TRBD2. Trimming at V came to 1 base and at J to 0 bases, leaving 11 bases not matched to a gene. This CDR3 has 18 amino acids. CDR1 and CDR2 (germline): MGHRA, YSYEKL. The CDR3 protein is CASSQVRLAGALSYEQYF. The DNA for the CDR3 is TGCGCCAGCAGCCAAGTGCGCCTAGCGGGTGCCCTCTCCTACGAGCAGTACTTC.